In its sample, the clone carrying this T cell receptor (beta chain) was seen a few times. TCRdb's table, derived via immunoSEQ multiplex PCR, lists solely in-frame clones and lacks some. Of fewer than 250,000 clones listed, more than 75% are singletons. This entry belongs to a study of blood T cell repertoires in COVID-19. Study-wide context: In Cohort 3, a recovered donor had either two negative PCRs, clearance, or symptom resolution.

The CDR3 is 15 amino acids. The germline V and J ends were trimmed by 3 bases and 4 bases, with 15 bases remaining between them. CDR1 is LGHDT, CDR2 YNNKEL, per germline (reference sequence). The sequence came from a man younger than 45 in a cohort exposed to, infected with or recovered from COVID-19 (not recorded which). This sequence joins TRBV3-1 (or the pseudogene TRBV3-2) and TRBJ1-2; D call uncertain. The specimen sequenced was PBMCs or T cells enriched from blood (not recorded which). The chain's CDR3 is CASSHSDRLFYGYTF. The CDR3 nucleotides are TGTGCCAGCAGCCACAGCGACCGCCTCTTCTATGGCTACACCTTC.